This T cell receptor beta chain originates from a study of OX40 agonist ivuxolimab in advanced cancers. A note on the overall study: The costimulatory receptor OX40 (CD134) was targeted by ivuxolimab, a fully human IgG2 agonistic monoclonal antibody. Intravenous ivuxolimab was administered to patients every 2 weeks at six dose levels: 0.01, 0.1, 0.3, 1.5, 3 and 10 mg/kg. Of the roughly 53 patients in dose escalation, 19 had hepatocellular carcinoma, around 15 had melanoma, 9 had renal cell carcinoma and 9 had head and neck cancer. In the dose-escalation cohort, roughly 82% of patients were male, and the mean age was 60 years with a range of roughly 20 to 79. Patients were allowed to have had prior anti-PD-1, anti-PD-L1 or anti-CTLA-4 therapy, and around 40% of the dose-escalation patients had previously received checkpoint inhibitors. Partial responses were achieved by three dose-escalation patients, of whom one had hepatocellular carcinoma and two had cutaneous melanoma. Peripheral TCRbeta sequencing aimed to test whether ivuxolimab altered TCR sequence diversity and caused clonal T-cell expansion. The monotherapy dose-escalation portion (N ≈ 57 patients) of the phase I ivuxolimab trial is reported in the paper. Broad study findings and their caveats: At doses of 0.1 to 3.0 mg/kg, clonal expansion of both CD4+ and CD8+ blood T cells was observed from baseline to week 6. Low levels of normalized T-cell clonal expansion were also seen in some patients who did not respond. On average, CD8+ T cells showed more expanded clones than CD4+ T cells after ivuxolimab. The antigen specificity of the clonally expanded peripheral T cells was not determined. In the 0.1-3.0 mg/kg groups, partial responders were among the patients with the lowest normalized peripheral clonal expansion, particularly in CD8+ T cells.

This clone turned up a few times. Its target antigen remains unknown. Base qualities are not recorded, but no much larger clone differs from it by a single base. Patients with a history of autoimmune disease or receiving systemic immunosuppression were excluded from the trial. Peripheral blood for TCR sequencing was drawn from every dose cohort at baseline, at cycle 4 day 1 and at cycle 7 day 1. Samples came from an open-label, multicenter, first-in-human phase I dose-escalation trial of ivuxolimab. Adults with locally advanced or metastatic melanoma, renal cell carcinoma, hepatocellular carcinoma or head and neck squamous cell carcinoma were enrolled in the trial. CD4+ and CD8+ T cells were sorted separately from peripheral blood before TCR sequencing. Genomic DNA was isolated from the sorted cells so that the TCRbeta CDR3 region could be sequenced. TCRbeta CDR3 regions were sequenced using the immunoSEQ Assay. The immuneACCESS repertoire file appears here via TCRdb, limited to in-frame rearrangements. These files lack a portion of the clones; in checked studies, under half of the deficit traces to unresolved V genes, and the cause of the others is not known. The sample table records 15,000 to 20,000 clones; 86% of these occur just once. Approximately 0.74% of the sample rests with the top ten.

From a lookup of the germline V gene (reference sequence), CDR1 and CDR2 are SGHKS and YYEKEE. Reading from cysteine to phenylalanine, the CDR3 counts 20 amino acids. The CDR3 DNA has 60 bases and is translated from base 1. At the junction V is shortened by 4 bases and J by 4 bases, with 30 bases in between. The sequence is built from TRBV5-5 and TRBJ2-1; perhaps TRBD1 is the D gene, with 6 bases matching. Sequenced material: CD4+ or CD8+ T cells sorted from blood, taken in a trial of the OX40 agonist ivuxolimab. This receptor was identified in an adult with an advanced solid tumor such as melanoma, head and neck, liver or kidney cancer. This receptor carries the CDR3 CASSRYPPRAGTSLYNEQFF. In nucleotide form, the sequence is TGTGCCAGCAGCCGATATCCCCCGAGAGCCGGGACAAGCTTATACAATGAGCAGTTCTTC.